The clone carrying this T cell receptor (beta chain) has a count of ten or more. The data were taken from a study of identical twins. cDNA molecules carried unique molecular identifiers, and template switching added a universal primer site. In TCRdb, the 5' RACE reads were re-called with MiXCR into one record per CDR3 protein. The sample yields about 1.7 million distinct CDR3 sequences, more than 30% seen once. The sample consisted of cord blood. This TCR came from a newborn girl in good health.

Here the CDR3 DNA reads TGCAGCGTTGTAGGGCGGGCCAACCGGGAAGAGCAGTACTTC. It codes for CSVVGRANREEQYF. This sequence joins TRBV29-1 and TRBJ2-5; tentatively, D is TRBD2 (5 bases). The CDR3 is 14 amino acids. In germline, CDR1 is SQVTM, CDR2 ANQGSEA. Trimming took 4 bases from V and 11 from J, leaving 23 bases between them.